One sample yielded the 26 T cell receptor beta chains listed below, sequenced in a study of shared clonotypes between healthy human individuals. Method: immunoSEQ multiplex PCR; TCRdb's copy keeps in-frame clones and lacks some. This sample carries roughly 2.2 million clones, 85% to 95% of them seen once, and the ten largest clones take under 0.45%. Sequencing was performed on naive CD4+ T cells from PBMCs. Subset reported: CD45RA+ positively selected. The receptors stem from a man aged 18-30 years in good health. Some clones in this sample may be carry-over from other donors' samples.

The rearrangement uses TRBV29-1 and TRBJ2-3; 10 bases are shared with TRBD2. Trimming at V came to 3 bases and at J to 5 bases, leaving 8 bases not matched to a gene. CDR3 length: 15 amino acids. Germline lookup yields CDR1 SQVTM and CDR2 ANQGSEA. CDR3 nucleotides: TGCAGCGTTGAGGCTAGCGGGAGTTCTGGAGATACGCAGTATTTT. It yields the protein CSVEASGSSGDTQYF.

The rearrangement joins TRBV18 to TRBJ1-4; 7 bases agree with TRBD1. Germline V gene sequence: CDR1 KGHSH, CDR2 LQKENI. CDR3 length: 14 residues. Trimming at V came to 2 bases and at J to 6 bases, leaving 3 bases not matched to a gene. In DNA, the CDR3 is TGTGCCAGCTCACCAGACAGGGCTGATGAAAAACTGTTTTTT. It encodes CASSPDRADEKLFF.

This chain uses TRBV7-2 with TRBJ2-3, with 9 bases matching TRBD2. Germline lookup yields CDR1 SGHTA and CDR2 FQGNSA. J gave up 2 bases and V 1 base, and 4 bases lay outside the gene matches. The CDR3 has 16 residues. CDR3 region: CASSLVAGGYTDTQYF. For the CDR3, the DNA is TGTGCCAGCAGCTTAGTGGCGGGAGGGTACACAGATACGCAGTATTTT.

The rearrangement joins TRBV19 to TRBJ1-2; D gene unclear. Germline CDR1 LNHDA, CDR2 SQIVND (reference sequence). The CDR3 runs 13 residues. The V end was cut by 6 bases, the J end by 2 bases, with 10 bases between. The CDR3, as DNA: TGTGCCAGTAGCCCAGACACGAACTATGGCTACACCTTC. It yields the protein CASSPDTNYGYTF.

This clone was seen a single time. The V gene is TRBV6-6, the J gene TRBJ1-2; 10 nucleotides align to TRBD1. V lost 6 bases and J lost 3; bases outside the gene matches: 7. Germline-derived CDR1 and CDR2 are MNHNY and SVGAGI (reference sequence). This CDR3 is 15 amino acids long. The chain's CDR3 is CASSPGTGDHYGYTF. The CDR3 region has the DNA TGTGCCAGCAGCCCCGGGACAGGGGATCACTATGGCTACACCTTC.

The chain has TRBV5-1 and TRBJ1-6, with 8 positions matching TRBD1. V lost 5 bases and J lost 10; bases outside the gene matches: 8. The CDR3 loop spans 14 amino acids. Germline V gene lookup returns CDR1 SGHRS and CDR2 YFSETQ. The CDR3 reads CASRYQGANSPLHF. CDR3 DNA: TGCGCCAGCAGATATCAGGGGGCGAACTCACCCCTCCACTTT.

The J gene is TRBJ2-1, the V gene TRBV11-2; 9 bases agree with TRBD2. Looked up from germline, CDR1 is SGHAT and CDR2 is FQNNGV. The CDR3 contains 17 residues. V lost 4 bases to trimming and J lost 0 bases; unmatched junction nucleotides: 7. As DNA, the CDR3 is TGTGCCAGCAGCTCCAGACTAGCGGTAAGCTCCTACAATGAGCAGTTCTTC. Translated, it gives CASSSRLAVSSYNEQFF. Full variable domain (remainder filled in from reference TRBV11-2 and TRBJ2-1): EAGVAQSPRYKIIEKRQSVAFWCNPISGHATLYWYQQILGQGPKLLIQFQNNGVVDDSQLPKDRFSAERLKGVDSTLKIQPAKLEDSAVYLCASSSRLAVSSYNEQFFGPGTRLTVL.

The V and J genes are TRBV5-1 and TRBJ1-3; D is unresolved. Trimming removed 4 bases from V and 0 bases from J, with 14 bases in between. Looked up from germline, CDR1 is SGHRS and CDR2 is YFSETQ. The CDR3 totals 16 residues. The CDR3 nucleotides are TGCGCCAGCAGCGCAGCATTGGGGTTCTCTGGAAACACCATATATTTT. Amino acids: CASSAALGFSGNTIYF.

This rearrangement joins TRBV12-5 to TRBJ1-2; D unresolved. Trimming pared 0 bases from V and 6 bases from J, leaving 23 bases between. Germline V lookup: CDR1 LGHNT, CDR2 FRNRAP. This CDR3 is 18 amino acids long. For the CDR3, the DNA is TGTGCTAGTGGTTTGGTACTGGTAGGGTTTAGGGCAGATGATGGCTACACCTTC. Amino acids: CASGLVLVGFRADDGYTF.

The V call is TRBV5-6, the J call TRBJ1-5, with 7 bases identical to TRBD1. V trimming: 5 bases; J trimming: 6 bases; junction bases outside the gene matches: 8. Per germline, CDR1 SGHDT and CDR2 YYEEEE. The CDR3 runs 14 residues. In nucleotides, the CDR3 is TGTGCCAGCAGTATGACAGGGTCGGGTCAGCCCCAGCATTTT. Its protein is CASSMTGSGQPQHF.

The V and J genes are TRBV7-6 and TRBJ2-6, with D hard to call. The CDR3 spans 13 residues. Germline V gene lookup returns CDR1 SGHVS and CDR2 FNYEAQ. V was clipped by 7 bases and J by 2 bases, with 6 bases between them. The CDR3 loop is CASTTPGANVLTF. CDR3 coding DNA: TGTGCCAGCACCACCCCTGGGGCCAACGTCCTGACTTTC.

The chain links TRBV21-1 to TRBJ2-2; the table's D gene call, TRBD1, was not cross checked with the DNA. TRBV21-1 is termed a pseudogene. The CDR3 totals 15 residues. CDR3 DNA sequence: TGTGCCAGCGAAGTACAGGGCTGGGATTCCGGGGAGCTGTTTTTT. Its protein is CASEVQGWDSGELFF.

J is TRBJ1-5 and V is TRBV15; D is unresolved. Germline CDR1 is LNHNV and CDR2 is YYDKDF (reference sequence). The V and J ends lost 5 bases and 2 bases respectively, with 13 bases between them. This CDR3 has 15 residues. In DNA form, the CDR3 reads TGTGCCACCAGCCCCGCAGCCCGGGGCAATCAGCCCCAGCATTTT. Amino acids: CATSPAARGNQPQHF.

The chain couples TRBV6-5 to TRBJ2-6; D gene ambiguous. The ends were cut back, 4 bases at V and 0 bases at J, with 7 bases in the middle. CDR3 length equals 15 residues. The germline V gene has CDR1 MNHEY and CDR2 SVGAGI. CDR3 in DNA: TGTGCCAGCAGTTTACGCCCCTCTGGGGCCAACGTCCTGACTTTC. Translated: CASSLRPSGANVLTF.

The chain couples TRBV6-5 to TRBJ2-7; D is undetermined. CDR1 MNHEY and CDR2 SVGAGI come from the germline V gene. The CDR3 extends over 13 amino acids. With 4 bases removed from V and 8 bases from J, the gap between germline ends came to 15 bases. In nucleotides, the CDR3 is TGTGCCAGCAGTTCGACGAAAACAGCCAAGCAGTACTTC. Residues: CASSSTKTAKQYF.

This chain links TRBV4-1 with TRBJ2-7; a weak D match, TRBD2 (5 bases). Looked up from germline, CDR1 is MGHRA and CDR2 is YSYEKL. The CDR3 totals 15 residues. Trimming removed 0 bases from V and 4 bases from J, with 13 bases in between. The chain's CDR3 is CASSQEASQRYEQYF. The CDR3 nucleotides read TGCGCCAGCAGCCAAGAGGCTAGCCAACGTTACGAGCAGTACTTC.

The V call is TRBV18, the J call TRBJ2-7; D tentatively fits TRBD1 or TRBD2 (5 bases each). Germline V gives CDR1 KGHSH, CDR2 LQKENI. CDR3 length: 14 amino acids. The V gene lost 5 bases and the J gene lost 9 bases, with 20 bases spanning the gap. The CDR3 loop is CASSSSGTPLGQYF. In DNA, the CDR3 is TGTGCCAGCTCATCTTCCGGGACGCCGCTCGGGCAGTACTTC.

The chain combines TRBV11-1 with TRBJ2-7, with D possibly being TRBD2 (5 bases). The CDR3 has 15 amino acids. Germline values: CDR1 SGHAT, CDR2 FQDESV (reference sequence). Trimming removed 4 bases from V and 2 bases from J, with 15 bases in between. CDR3 in DNA: TGTGCCAGCAGCTCGAGGACTTCAGGCCCCTACGAGCAGTACTTC. Encoded protein: CASSSRTSGPYEQYF.

The table lists this clone with a count of one. This sequence joins TRBV10-3 and TRBJ2-5; 14 bases match TRBD2. The V gene's germline CDR1 is ENHRY and CDR2 SYGVKD. Germline trimming cut 10 bases from V and 5 bases from J; bases unmatched to any gene: 6. The CDR3 contains 14 residues. This chain's CDR3 is CATGLAGGQETQYF. Here the CDR3 DNA reads TGTGCCACAGGACTAGCGGGAGGTCAGGAGACCCAGTACTTC.

With regard to this clone: Distinct nucleotide sequences in the sample also encode this CDR3. This chain joins TRBV28 and TRBJ2-3; D perhaps matches TRBD2 (5 bases). V lost 5 bases, J lost 3 bases, and 9 bases lay in between. Per the germline V gene, CDR1 is MDHEN and CDR2 is SYDVKM. The CDR3 has 13 residues. CDR3 in DNA: TGTGCCAGCAGTCTGGACTCAACAGATACGCAGTATTTT. Translation: CASSLDSTDTQYF.

V is TRBV12-5 and J is TRBJ2-3; D not certain. V gave up 5 bases and J gave up 3 bases, with 3 bases separating them. Germline CDR1 and CDR2: LGHNT and FRNRAP. The CDR3 is 11 amino acids. The CDR3 nucleotides are TGTGCTAGTGGTAAGACAGATACGCAGTATTTT. Its translation is CASGKTDTQYF.

The chain has TRBV6-5 and TRBJ1-2; 7 bases align to TRBD1. CDR3 size: 14 residues. The V gene end was trimmed by 7 bases and the J gene end by 5 bases; junction bases not matched to a gene: 10. Germline assignment: CDR1 MNHEY and CDR2 SVGAGI. CDR3 sequence (DNA): TGTGCCAGCACTGTAAGACAGGGCTGGTATGGCTACACCTTC. It yields the protein CASTVRQGWYGYTF.

The rearrangement uses TRBV5-5 and TRBJ1-2; D unclear. There are 13 residues in the CDR3. Trimming stripped 2 bases from V and 2 bases from J, with 7 bases between. CDR1 and CDR2 from the germline V gene are SGHKS and YYEKEE (reference sequence). In nucleotides, the CDR3 is TGTGCCAGCAGCTTTGGCAAGAACTATGGCTACACCTTC. Its translation is CASSFGKNYGYTF. Supplemented by reference TRBV5-5 and TRBJ1-2, the full variable domain reads DAGVTQSPTHLIKTRGQQVTLRCSPISGHKSVSWYQQVLGQGPQFIFQYYEKEERGRGNFPDRFSARQFPNYSSELNVNALLLGDSALYLCASSFGKNYGYTFGSGTRLTVV.

The chain uses TRBV5-4 and TRBJ2-5; 10 bases are a match to TRBD2. Germline CDR1 reads SGHNT; CDR2 reads YYREEE (reference sequence). The CDR3 consists of 14 residues. V dropped 3 bases and J dropped 2; count of bases not matched to a gene: 1. This CDR3 is CASSWTSGQETQYF. The CDR3 DNA follows: TGTGCCAGCAGCTGGACTAGCGGACAAGAGACCCAGTACTTC. Full variable domain (remainder filled in from reference TRBV5-4 and TRBJ2-5): ETGVTQSPTHLIKTRGQQVTLRCSSQSGHNTVSWYQQALGQGPQFIFQYYREEENGRGNFPPRFSGLQFPNYSSELNVNALELDDSALYLCASSWTSGQETQYFGPGTRLLVL.

In its sample, this clone was seen once. The chain links TRBV13 to TRBJ2-5, with 9 bases matching TRBD2. J was trimmed by 5 bases and V by 2 bases; bases with no gene match: 9. Germline values: CDR1 PRHDT, CDR2 FYEKMQ (reference sequence). The CDR3 is made up of 16 amino acids. The DNA of the CDR3 is TGTGCCAGCAGCTTATCTGGACTAGCGCTTGGGGAGACCCAGTACTTC. The encoded protein is CASSLSGLALGETQYF.

The rearrangement uses TRBV6-6 and TRBJ1-4, with a weak D call TRBD1 (6 bases). This CDR3 spans 12 amino acids. Germline V lookup: CDR1 MNHNY, CDR2 SVGAGI (reference sequence). Trimming took off 5 bases at V and 6 bases at J, with 7 bases between the two ends. The CDR3 DNA is TGTGCCAGCAGTGGGACACATGAAAAACTGTTTTTT. It specifies CASSGTHEKLFF.